One sample yielded the 23 T cell receptor beta chains listed below, sequenced in a study of blood T cell dynamics during melanoma immunotherapy. The time point here: week 3, after first cycle of checkpoint inhibitor. Some clones are missing from TCRdb's copy, which holds only in-frame ones; the method was immunoSEQ multiplex PCR. The sample lists 25,000 to 35,000 clones; over 70% were seen once. Sequenced here: blood, sampled from a patient treated with checkpoint blockade. Receptors were obtained from a human donor with melanoma.

The chain uses TRBV6-5 and TRBJ2-1, with D possibly TRBD2 on 5 matching bases. The CDR3 is 15 amino acids. The germline V and J ends were trimmed by 0 bases and 0 bases, with 6 bases remaining between them. CDR1 and CDR2 (germline): MNHEY, SVGAGI. The CDR3 reads CASSYSGSSYNEQFF. The CDR3 DNA follows: TGTGCCAGCAGTTACTCGGGGAGCTCCTACAATGAGCAGTTCTTC.

The sample holds a few counts of this clone. The chain carries TRBV4-3 and TRBJ1-6, with D uncertain. Germline-derived CDR1 and CDR2 are LGHNA and YSLEER. V was pared by 0 bases and J by 1 base, with 13 bases between. The CDR3 has 18 amino acids. The CDR3 sequence: CASSQDFRSGSYNSPLHF. For the CDR3, the DNA is TGCGCCAGCAGCCAAGATTTTCGCTCCGGATCCTATAATTCACCCCTCCACTTT.

This clone came up a few times. The chain uses TRBV19 and TRBJ1-5; 8 nucleotides align to TRBD1. Unmatched junction bases numbered 12, after V lost 5 bases and J lost 0 bases. CDR3 length: 18 residues. From germline, CDR1 is LNHDA and CDR2 SQIVND (reference sequence). The CDR3 spells CASSPDRGGPLSNQPQHF. Here the CDR3 DNA reads TGTGCCAGTAGTCCAGACAGGGGCGGCCCCCTTAGCAATCAGCCCCAGCATTTT.

The chain employs TRBV5-1 and TRBJ2-1, with D possibly being TRBD1 (5 bases). V was trimmed by 0 bases and J by 7 bases, leaving 8 bases between them. Germline V gene lookup returns CDR1 SGHRS and CDR2 YFSETQ. The CDR3 totals 13 residues. The CDR3 spells CASSLAKGNEQFF. For the CDR3, the DNA is TGCGCCAGCAGCTTGGCCAAGGGGAATGAGCAGTTCTTC.

The V call is TRBV6-5, the J call TRBJ1-6, with D possibly matching TRBD1 (6 bases). The germline CDR1 and CDR2 sequences are MNHEY and SVGAGI. V shed 6 bases and J shed 6 bases, with 15 bases lying between them. CDR3 size: 15 residues. The CDR3 region has the DNA TGTGCCAGCAGGGCAGGGGATCGGGGTAATTCACCCCTCCACTTT. Translation gives CASRAGDRGNSPLHF.

In this sample, this clone turned up a few times. V and J are TRBV18 and TRBJ2-7; 7 nucleotides agree with TRBD2. The V gene end was trimmed by 3 bases and the J gene end by 0 bases; junction bases not matched to a gene: 8. This CDR3 has 16 amino acids. Germline V gene sequence: CDR1 KGHSH, CDR2 LQKENI. The CDR3 nucleotides read TGTGCCAGCTCACCGGTCAGCGGGGTCAGCTCCTACGAGCAGTACTTC. Amino acid sequence: CASSPVSGVSSYEQYF.

V gene TRBV7-9 combines with J gene TRBJ1-6, with D hard to call. CDR1 is SEHNR, CDR2 FQNEAQ, per germline (reference sequence). The CDR3 sequence is 16 residues long. V was pared by 4 bases and J by 0 bases, with 10 bases between. CDR3 sequence reads: CASSSTQSSYNSPLHF. Written as DNA, the CDR3 is TGTGCCAGCAGCTCGACGCAGAGCTCCTATAATTCACCCCTCCACTTT.

This sequence joins TRBV2 and TRBJ2-1; 8 bases fit TRBD1. With V trimmed by 6 bases and J by 8 bases, 9 bases remained unmatched. The CDR3 covers 14 residues. Germline V gene lookup returns CDR1 SNHLY and CDR2 FYNNEI. The CDR3 region has the DNA TGTGCCAGCAGCCTTGACAGGGGCTTTGATGAGCAGTTCTTC. Amino acids: CASSLDRGFDEQFF. The full variable domain, its missing parts supplied by reference TRBV2 and TRBJ2-1, is EPEVTQTPSHQVTQMGQEVILRCVPISNHLYFYWYRQILGQKVEFLVSFYNNEISEKSEIFDDQFSVERPDGSNFTLKIRSTKLEDSAMYFCASSLDRGFDEQFFGPGTRLTVL.

The chain employs TRBV29-1 and TRBJ1-5; D is ambiguous. The length of the CDR3 is 14 residues. Trimming cost V 4 bases and J 0 bases, with 10 bases left between them. Per the germline V gene, CDR1 is SQVTM and CDR2 is ANQGSEA. The CDR3 nucleotides read TGCAGCGTTGTTTTCGGGTTTAGCAATCAGCCCCAGCATTTT. Its translation is CSVVFGFSNQPQHF.

V and J are TRBV28 and TRBJ2-2; TRBD2 agrees at 11 bases. The junction had 6 bases not matched to a gene; V was cut back by 6 bases and J by 6 bases. The CDR3 contains 15 residues. Germline V gene data show CDR1 as MDHEN and CDR2 as SYDVKM. The CDR3 nucleotides read TGTGCCAGCAGACTAGCGGGAGCCATGGCCGGGGAGCTGTTTTTT. Its protein product is CASRLAGAMAGELFF.

The chain combines TRBV15 with TRBJ1-5; D remains unclear. With 3 bases removed from V and 3 bases from J, the gap between germline ends came to 3 bases. The CDR3 totals 12 residues. The germline gives CDR1 LNHNV, CDR2 YYDKDF (reference sequence). The CDR3 nucleotides are TGTGCCACCAGCAGCGTCAATCAGCCCCAGCATTTT. It is translated as CATSSVNQPQHF.

The chain carries TRBV4-2 and TRBJ2-2; 12 nucleotides align to TRBD1. The germline gives CDR1 LGHNA, CDR2 YNFKEQ. V trimming: 1 base; J trimming: 7 bases; junction bases outside the gene matches: 13. The CDR3 sequence is 19 residues long. The CDR3 loop reads CASSQAGQWDRGRGGELFF. CDR3 in DNA: TGTGCCAGCAGCCAAGCCGGTCAATGGGACAGGGGGCGAGGCGGGGAGCTGTTTTTT.

The chain carries TRBV27 and TRBJ2-2; possibly TRBD1 for D (6 bases). The V gene's germline CDR1 is MNHEY and CDR2 SMNVEV (reference sequence). CDR3 size: 13 residues. Trimming removed 6 bases at V and 6 bases at J, with 11 bases between. DNA of the CDR3: TGTGCCAGCAGGGGGACACCCTCCGGGGAGCTGTTTTTT. Translating gives CASRGTPSGELFF.

The chain has TRBV28 and TRBJ1-2; maybe TRBD1 (6 bases). V was pared by 5 bases and J by 2 bases, with 12 bases between. The CDR3 is made up of 14 amino acids. Germline V gene lookup returns CDR1 MDHEN and CDR2 SYDVKM. The CDR3 sequence is CASSTQGINYGYTF. For the CDR3, the DNA is TGTGCCAGCAGTACACAGGGTATCAACTATGGCTACACCTTC.

The chain has TRBV7-2 and TRBJ1-6; the D is unclear. V was pared by 3 bases and J by 8 bases, with 8 bases between. This CDR3 contains 13 residues. CDR1 is SGHTA, CDR2 FQGNSA, per germline. In DNA form, the CDR3 reads TGTGCCAGCAGCTTTGGGTGGGATTCACCCCTCCACTTT. Protein product: CASSFGWDSPLHF.

V is TRBV5-1 and J is TRBJ2-1; TRBD2 matches at 8 bases. The junction had 15 bases not matched to a gene; V was cut back by 6 bases and J by 4 bases. The germline gives CDR1 SGHRS, CDR2 YFSETQ. The CDR3 is made up of 17 amino acids. For the CDR3, the DNA is TGCGCCAGCACCTTCATGCGTAGCGGGGAGAAGTACAATGAGCAGTTCTTC. Translation gives CASTFMRSGEKYNEQFF.

This sequence joins TRBV2 and TRBJ1-2; TRBD1 aligns across 7 bases. Germline CDR1 is SNHLY and CDR2 is FYNNEI. V lost 6 bases, J lost 6 bases, and 10 bases stayed unmatched. The CDR3 has 14 amino acids. This CDR3 is CASRGNRDRNGYTF. The CDR3 DNA follows: TGTGCCAGCAGGGGTAACCGGGACAGAAATGGCTACACCTTC.

The chain employs TRBV29-1 and TRBJ1-2; no clear D gene. The V gene lost 2 bases and the J gene lost 8 bases, with 15 bases spanning the gap. The length of the CDR3 is 13 residues. From germline, CDR1 is SQVTM and CDR2 ANQGSEA. The CDR3 DNA follows: TGCAGCGTTGAACCCTTGTCGCGATCGGGCTACACCTTC. Translated: CSVEPLSRSGYTF.

The rearrangement joins TRBV6-1 to TRBJ1-5; D is unresolved. The CDR3 runs to 17 residues. Germline CDR1 is MNHNS and CDR2 is SASEGT. With 2 bases removed from V and 1 base from J, the gap between germline ends came to 15 bases. Here the CDR3 DNA reads TGTGCCAGCAGTGAAAAGGTCGGCAGGATGAGCAATCAGCCCCAGCATTTT. Translation gives CASSEKVGRMSNQPQHF.

The chain combines TRBV5-1 with TRBJ1-2, with unresolved D. This CDR3 region has 14 residues. The V and J ends lost 1 base and 4 bases respectively, with 11 bases between them. Per the germline V gene, CDR1 is SGHRS and CDR2 is YFSETQ. The CDR3 is CASSLHTRGYGYTF. CDR3 DNA: TGCGCCAGCAGCTTGCACACCCGGGGCTATGGCTACACCTTC.

The rearrangement links TRBV6-7 to TRBJ1-6; 7 bases line up with TRBD1. TRBV6-7 carries the ORF label, with uncertain function. Unmatched junction bases numbered 14, after V lost 10 bases and J lost 8 bases. This CDR3 is built from 15 residues. The CDR3 protein is CANPTGLAPHSPLHF. As DNA, the CDR3 is TGTGCCAACCCGACAGGGCTCGCCCCCCATTCACCCCTCCACTTT.

The gene calls are TRBV11-2 and TRBJ2-2; possible D gene TRBD1, 6 bases. The CDR3 is made up of 16 amino acids. Germline V gives CDR1 SGHAT, CDR2 FQNNGV. V dropped 0 bases and J dropped 4 bases, with 12 bases sitting between them. CDR3 in DNA: TGTGCCAGCAGCTTAGATTGGGTAGGGGGCACCGGGGAGCTGTTTTTT. Protein sequence: CASSLDWVGGTGELFF.

The chain recombines TRBV10-2 with TRBJ1-1; D possibly corresponds to TRBD1 (5 bases). Germline V lookup: CDR1 WSHSY, CDR2 SAAADI. The length of the CDR3 is 13 residues. V shed 1 base and J shed 7 bases, with 10 bases lying between them. In DNA, the CDR3 is TGCGCCAGCAGTGAGTTTGGGGGGAGTGAAGCTTTCTTT. This translates into CASSEFGGSEAFF.